This TCR beta chain came from a study of blood T cell repertoires in COVID-19. The overall study: Spain, Italy and the United States supplied samples that represented acute and convalescent COVID-19. T cells, B-cell-depleted T cells, or PBMCs supplied cDNA or gDNA.

Per the original data handling: Using reference gene primer amplification, nucleated cell counts were estimated. The repertoire was sequenced with immunoSEQ multiplex PCR; TCRdb's copy has only in-frame clones and lacks some. V and J calls and clone size are given by that table; D and trimming were obtained from the DNA. The sample consists of 150,000 to 200,000 clones, roughly 80% of them appearing once. This CDR3 is 15 amino acids long. The V gene end was trimmed by 4 bases and the J gene end by 4 bases; junction bases not matched to a gene: 7. The germline V gene encodes CDR1 KGHDR and CDR2 SFDVKD.

The chain recombines TRBV24-1 with TRBJ2-5; the match to TRBD2 covers 8 bases. The sample consisted of peripheral blood. The sequence came from a man aged 50 to 59 who had recovered from COVID-19. The CDR3 sequence is CATSEGVAGTETQYF. CDR3 coding DNA: TGTGCCACCAGTGAGGGAGTAGCGGGAACAGAGACCCAGTACTTC.